The clone carrying this T cell receptor (beta chain) was seen more than once but under ten times. The J segment lost 6 bases and the V segment lost 4 bases, leaving 14 bases of the junction unmatched. The CDR3 extends over 17 amino acids. Germline CDR1 and CDR2: SGDLS and YYNGEE. The data stem from a study of CD8 T cells in ankylosing spondylitis. Via MiXCR, TCRdb re-called the 5' RACE reads, giving one row per CDR3 protein. The repertoire holds approximately 45,000 distinct CDR3 sequences, with under 5% as singletons. The clonotype originates from a female donor with ankylosing spondylitis or in good health (not recorded which). Sequences were obtained from blood, either unsorted or a sorted T cell fraction (not recorded which). The gene calls are TRBV9 and TRBJ2-1, with 9 bases fitting TRBD1. The CDR3 region is CASSTRPGQGPTNEQFF. The CDR3 DNA sequence: TGTGCCAGCAGCACTAGACCGGGACAGGGACCGACCAATGAGCAGTTCTTC.